This entry lists 32 T cell receptor beta chains sequenced from one sample in a study of T cells in Graves' hyperthyroidism and ophthalmopathy. RNA transcripts yielded amplified TCR beta CDR3 regions. Primed by the HTBI set, a first-round RT-PCR was run on the TCR CDR3. MiXCR, applied by TCRdb to the multiplex PCR reads, yields one record per CDR3 protein. The sample contains 500,000 to 800,000 distinct CDR3 sequences, just under 45% of which appear only once. Sample: peripheral blood or thyroid tissue (not recorded which). Receptor source: an adult man with Graves' disease, either hyperthyroidism or ophthalmopathy (not recorded which).

This clonotype was recorded only once. One end of the junction fails to match germline, which may point to a read error. The rearrangement links TRBV20-1 to TRBJ2-5, with D unclear. The CDR3 sequence is 8 residues long. Germline V gives CDR1 DFQATT, CDR2 SNEGSKA (reference sequence). Written as DNA, the CDR3 is TGCAGTGCTAGACCCCTGGACTTC. Its protein product is CSARPLDF.

This clonotype was counted at least ten times. The chain joins TRBV12-3 or TRBV12-4 to TRBJ2-7; D is unresolved. The CDR3 loop spans 17 amino acids. V was pared by 0 bases and J by 2 bases, with 17 bases between. The CDR3: CASSLAVSAKATYEQYF. The CDR3 region has the DNA TGTGCCAGCAGTTTAGCGGTTTCGGCGAAAGCAACCTACGAGCAGTACTTC.

This chain connects TRBV7-9 to TRBJ2-7, with D maybe TRBD1 (6 bases). TRBJ2-5 explains the end of the DNA better; the J call may be wrong. The length of the CDR3 is 13 residues. Germline V gives CDR1 SEHNR, CDR2 FQNEAQ (reference sequence). The CDR3 loop reads CASSLNRDQTQYF. The CDR3, as DNA: TGTGCCAGCAGCTTGAACAGGGACCAGACCCAGTACTTC.

On this clonotype: Since the CDR3 does not end with the conserved phenylalanine or tryptophan, this likely comes from a read error. The rearrangement links TRBV24-1 to TRBJ1-5; D unclear. The germline gives CDR1 KGHDR, CDR2 SFDVKD. CDR3 length: 12 amino acids. V lost 4 bases and J 8 bases, leaving 8 bases between the germline ends. CDR3 amino acids: CATSDGPKPQHL. CDR3 DNA sequence: TGTGCCACCAGTGACGGGCCTAAGCCCCAGCATCTT.

The chain couples TRBV7-9 to TRBJ2-5; D may be TRBD2 (5 bases). The CDR3 has 13 amino acids. The V and J ends lost 5 bases and 4 bases respectively, with 11 bases between them. Germline V gene sequence: CDR1 SEHNR, CDR2 FQNEAQ (reference sequence). The CDR3 nucleotides read TGTGCCAGCAGCGCTGGGCGGGCAGAGACCCAGTACTTC. This sequence encodes CASSAGRAETQYF. Using reference TRBV7-9 and TRBJ2-5 for the parts outside the CDR3, the full variable domain is DTGVSQNPRHKITKRGQNVTFRCDPISEHNRLYWYRQTLGQGPEFLTYFQNEAQLEKSRLLSDRFSAERPKGSFSTLEIQRTEQGDSAMYLCASSAGRAETQYFGPGTRLLVL.

This chain connects TRBV6-1 to TRBJ1-2; D remains unclear. Trimming cost V 0 bases and J 2 bases, with 10 bases left between them. CDR1 and CDR2 from the germline V gene are MNHNS and SASEGT. The CDR3 runs to 15 residues. The CDR3 DNA sequence: TGTGCCAGCAGTGAAGCCCTACTGGCAAACTATGGCTACACCTTC. Its translation: CASSEALLANYGYTF.

The chain recombines TRBV10-3 with TRBJ1-5, with D possibly being TRBD1 (6 bases). The CDR3 sequence is 15 residues long. Trimming removed 6 bases from V and 6 bases from J, with 18 bases in between. The V gene's germline CDR1 is ENHRY and CDR2 SYGVKD. The CDR3, as DNA: TGTGCCATCAGCGCCTCGGACAGACGGGGTCAGCCCCAGCATTTT. Protein product: CAISASDRRGQPQHF.

The rearrangement links TRBV9 to TRBJ2-2; D possibly matches TRBD1 or TRBD2 (5 bases each). CDR1 is SGDLS, CDR2 YYNGEE, per germline. V was pared by 2 bases and J by 4 bases, with 6 bases between. The CDR3 contains 13 residues. The CDR3 loop reads CASSVGVTGELFF. Written as DNA, the CDR3 is TGTGCCAGCAGCGTGGGGGTCACCGGGGAGCTGTTTTTT.

V gene TRBV19 combines with J gene TRBJ1-6, with 10 bases matching TRBD1. The CDR3 totals 16 residues. V shed 6 bases, J shed 7 bases, and the junction held 9 bases outside the gene matches. The germline V gene encodes CDR1 LNHDA and CDR2 SQIVND (reference sequence). This CDR3 is CASRYVPGQGNSPLHF. CDR3 nucleotides: TGTGCCAGTAGATACGTCCCGGGACAGGGGAATTCACCCCTCCACTTT.

The J gene is TRBJ2-5, the V gene TRBV6-5; 8 nucleotides line up with TRBD1. V dropped 2 bases and J dropped 1; count of bases not matched to a gene: 3. This CDR3 is built from 15 residues. Germline V CDR1 and CDR2: MNHEY, SVGAGI. CDR3 protein: CASSYQGAVQETQYF. CDR3 in DNA: TGTGCCAGCAGTTACCAGGGGGCGGTCCAAGAGACCCAGTACTTC.

This chain links TRBV29-1 with TRBJ1-1, with 7 bases lining up with TRBD1. Germline V gives CDR1 SQVTM, CDR2 ANQGSEA. With V trimmed by 3 bases and J by 6 bases, 4 bases remained unmatched. This CDR3 comprises 12 residues. Here the CDR3 reads CSVEPGGPEAFF. In DNA, the CDR3 is TGCAGCGTTGAGCCAGGGGGTCCTGAAGCTTTCTTT. Variable domain in full (rest from reference TRBV29-1 and TRBJ1-1): SAVISQKPSRDICQRGTSLTIQCQVDSQVTMMFWYRQQPGQSLTLIATANQGSEATYESGFVIDKFPISRPNLTFSTLTVSNMSPEDSSIYLCSVEPGGPEAFFGQGTRLTVV.

The genes are TRBV29-1 and TRBJ1-1; 9 bases agree with TRBD1. The V gene's germline CDR1 is SQVTM and CDR2 ANQGSEA. CDR3 length equals 11 residues. Losses at the gene ends were 7 bases for V and 7 bases for J; bases not matched to a gene: 4. In DNA, the CDR3 is TGCAGCGGGGGACAGGGCGGTGAAGCTTTCTTT. Amino acids: CSGGQGGEAFF.

This clonotype was seen repeatedly, ten times or more. The V gene is TRBV9, the J gene TRBJ1-2; maybe TRBD1 (5 bases). The CDR3 covers 14 residues. Trimming cost V 0 bases and J 0 bases, with 6 bases left between them. In germline, CDR1 is SGDLS, CDR2 YYNGEE. CDR3 sequence: CASSVDRSNYGYTF. In nucleotides, the CDR3 is TGTGCCAGCAGCGTAGACAGGTCTAACTATGGCTACACCTTC. Filled out from reference TRBV9 and TRBJ1-2, the complete variable domain reads DSGVTQTPKHLITATGQRVTLRCSPRSGDLSVYWYQQSLDQGLQFLIQYYNGEERAKGNILERFSAQQFPDLHSELNLSSLELGDSALYFCASSVDRSNYGYTFGSGTRLTVV.

This clonotype was recorded at least ten times. This chain connects TRBV14 to TRBJ2-5; 7 positions agree with TRBD1. This CDR3 has 13 residues. Germline V lookup: CDR1 SGHDN, CDR2 FVKESK. Trimming took 4 bases from V and 5 from J; bases not matched to a gene: 4. The CDR3 DNA is TGTGCCAGCAGCCGGACAGGCAGCGAGACCCAGTACTTC. Its protein is CASSRTGSETQYF.

This chain connects TRBV15 to TRBJ1-3; no reliable D call. CDR1 and CDR2 (germline): LNHNV, YYDKDF (reference sequence). Trimming removed 0 bases at V and 4 bases at J, with 7 bases between. The CDR3 is 14 residues long. For the CDR3, the DNA is TGTGCCACCAGCAGAGATGGGGTCGGAAACACCATATATTTT. This translates into CATSRDGVGNTIYF.

The chain recombines TRBV11-2 with TRBJ2-2; 15 nucleotides match TRBD2. Germline V gene sequence: CDR1 SGHAT, CDR2 FQNNGV. This CDR3 has 16 residues. The V segment lost 5 bases and the J segment 4 bases; nucleotides outside the gene matches: 2. The CDR3 DNA reads TGTGCCAGCAGCCGGGGACTAGCGGGAGGCACCGGGGAGCTGTTTTTT. Its protein product is CASSRGLAGGTGELFF.

This clonotype was counted between two and nine times. This chain connects TRBV20-1 to TRBJ1-3, with D possibly matching TRBD1 (6 bases). There are 14 residues in the CDR3. The V gene lost 0 bases and the J gene lost 2 bases, with 8 bases spanning the gap. CDR1 is DFQATT and CDR2 is SNEGSKA in the germline V gene (reference sequence). The CDR3 here is CSARDKGAGNTIYF. The CDR3 nucleotides read TGCAGTGCTAGAGATAAGGGGGCTGGAAACACCATATATTTT.

The chain joins TRBV20-1 to TRBJ1-6; 7 nucleotides match TRBD1. Germline CDR1 is DFQATT and CDR2 is SNEGSKA (reference sequence). The ends lost 5 bases at V and 5 bases at J; junction bases unmatched: 6. This CDR3 has 14 amino acids. CDR3 DNA sequence: TGCAGTGCTTCGCCGGGACAGCATAATTCACCCCTCCACTTT. It encodes CSASPGQHNSPLHF.

This clonotype has just a few counts. The chain has TRBV6-1 and TRBJ1-1; the match to TRBD1 covers 8 bases. The CDR3 sequence is 14 residues long. J was trimmed by 5 bases and V by 10 bases; bases with no gene match: 12. The V gene's germline CDR1 is MNHNS and CDR2 SASEGT. In DNA, the CDR3 is TGTGCCATCAGAATAGACAGGGGTTGGACTGAAGCTTTCTTT. This sequence encodes CAIRIDRGWTEAFF.

The chain combines TRBV7-2 with TRBJ2-7; a weak D match, TRBD2 (6 bases). CDR3 length equals 15 residues. CDR1 and CDR2 from the germline V gene are SGHTA and FQGNSA. Deletions cut 2 bases from V and 2 bases from J, with 13 bases between. The chain's CDR3 is CASSLSRDFTYEQYF. CDR3 nucleotides: TGTGCCAGCAGCTTAAGCCGGGACTTCACCTACGAGCAGTACTTC.

Concerning this clonotype: No conserved phenylalanine or tryptophan is present at the end of the CDR3, so a read error is the likely explanation. It is unclear where the CDR3 begins or ends on the DNA, so no DNA is shown, and the CDR3 is as TCRdb lists it. V is TRBV7-6 and J is TRBJ2-7. The CDR3 is 8 residues long, counting both termini. CDR1 is SGHVS, CDR2 FNYEAQ, per germline. The CDR3 region is CASSLGRL.

As for this clonotype: It is likely a read error, because the conserved phenylalanine at the end of the CDR3 is missing. The limits of the CDR3 on the DNA are not certain, so only TCRdb's listed CDR3 is given. The chain combines TRBV29-1 with TRBJ1-4; TRBD1 reflects the table's D call only, with no check against the DNA. Both ends counted, the CDR3 spans 14 residues. Germline V gene sequence: CDR1 SQVTM, CDR2 ANQGSEA. This CDR3 is CSASQGGTNEKLSL.

Worth noting for this clonotype: Just one base apart from a much larger clone, this may be a read error. The chain combines TRBV10-3 with TRBJ1-1; 8 nucleotides match TRBD1. Trimming at V came to 7 bases and at J to 4 bases, leaving 8 bases not matched to a gene. This CDR3 has 14 residues. Germline assignment: CDR1 ENHRY and CDR2 SYGVKD. The CDR3 loop is CAITPDRESTEAFF. The DNA of the CDR3 is TGTGCCATCACCCCGGACAGGGAGAGCACTGAAGCTTTCTTT.

V is TRBV29-1 and J is TRBJ1-2; TRBD1 matches 7 bases. There are 12 residues in the CDR3. V trimming: 8 bases; J trimming: 7 bases; junction bases outside the gene matches: 10. Germline V gives CDR1 SQVTM, CDR2 ANQGSEA. CDR3 coding DNA: TGCAGCTTAGGGCAGGGGGGAGGTGGCTACACCTTC. As protein: CSLGQGGGGYTF.

The genes are TRBV24-1 and TRBJ1-4; D is uncertain. CDR1 KGHDR and CDR2 SFDVKD come from the germline V gene. The CDR3 is 13 residues long. With 6 bases removed from V and 6 bases from J, the gap between germline ends came to 10 bases. For the CDR3, the DNA is TGTGCCACCAGTAGCGGGGAACATGAAAAACTGTTTTTT. Protein product: CATSSGEHEKLFF.

There are many counts of this clonotype. V is TRBV19 and J is TRBJ2-5, with D perhaps given as TRBD1 or TRBD2 (5 bases each). This CDR3 has 13 amino acids. V was trimmed by 4 bases and J by 5 bases, leaving 11 bases between them. Germline V gene data show CDR1 as LNHDA and CDR2 as SQIVND (reference sequence). CDR3 sequence reads: CASSRGRFETQYF. The CDR3 DNA reads as TGTGCCAGTAGTAGGGGACGGTTTGAGACCCAGTACTTC. Together with reference TRBV19 and TRBJ2-5, the CDR3 gives the full variable domain: DGGITQSPKYLFRKEGQNVTLSCEQNLNHDAMYWYRQDPGQGLRLIYYSQIVNDFQKGDIAEGYSVSREKKESFPLTVTSAQKNPTAFYLCASSRGRFETQYFGPGTRLLVL.

The chain is built from TRBV7-9 and TRBJ1-5; D not resolved. This CDR3 region has 18 residues. Trimming took off 6 bases at V and 5 bases at J, with 26 bases between the two ends. Germline V gives CDR1 SEHNR, CDR2 FQNEAQ (reference sequence). CDR3 in amino acids: CASRRPLRRSTIHQPQHF. CDR3 DNA sequence: TGTGCCAGCAGACGACCTTTGAGACGGTCCACCATCCATCAGCCCCAGCATTTT. Complete variable domain (other parts from reference TRBV7-9 and TRBJ1-5): DTGVSQNPRHKITKRGQNVTFRCDPISEHNRLYWYRQTLGQGPEFLTYFQNEAQLEKSRLLSDRFSAERPKGSFSTLEIQRTEQGDSAMYLCASRRPLRRSTIHQPQHFGDGTRLSIL.

On this clonotype: At one end, the junction sequence differs from germline, possibly due to a read error. This chain connects TRBV7-9 to TRBJ2-2, with 11 bases lining up with TRBD2. The V gene's germline CDR1 is SEHNR and CDR2 FQNEAQ (reference sequence). The CDR3 loop spans 17 amino acids. DNA of the CDR3: TGTGCCAGCAGACTAGGGACTAGCGGAACGAACACCGGGGAGCTGTCTTGG. It yields the protein CASRLGTSGTNTGELSW.

This clonotype was recorded many times. The chain links TRBV2 to TRBJ1-5; possibly TRBD1 for D (6 bases). Germline V lookup: CDR1 SNHLY, CDR2 FYNNEI. The V end was cut by 5 bases, the J end by 2 bases, with 13 bases between. The CDR3 is 15 residues long. The CDR3 sequence is CASSRGGIGNQPQHF. The CDR3 region has the DNA TGTGCCAGCAGTAGAGGGGGAATTGGCAATCAGCCCCAGCATTTT.

The chain couples TRBV29-1 to TRBJ2-2; the match to TRBD1 covers 8 bases. The CDR3 is 12 amino acids. Germline loops: CDR1 SQVTM, CDR2 ANQGSEA. V trimming: 7 bases; J trimming: 3 bases; junction bases outside the gene matches: 1. The CDR3 bases are TGCAGCGGGACAGGGTACACCGGGGAGCTGTTTTTT. It yields the protein CSGTGYTGELFF.

This clonotype has a handful of counts. V gene TRBV29-1 combines with J gene TRBJ2-7, with 9 bases aligning to TRBD1. The V and J ends lost 3 bases and 2 bases, in that order; junction bases with no gene match: 8. The CDR3 is made up of 15 amino acids. CDR1 is SQVTM and CDR2 is ANQGSEA in the germline V gene. In nucleotides, the CDR3 is TGCAGCGTTGATTCGGGACAGGGTAAACCCTACGAGCAGTACTTC. Residues: CSVDSGQGKPYEQYF.

The chain recombines TRBV12-3 or TRBV12-4 with TRBJ2-7; TRBD2 matches 14 bases. V dropped 5 bases and J dropped 4; count of bases not matched to a gene: 7. The CDR3 has 16 amino acids. In DNA, the CDR3 is TGTGCCAGCAGTAAGGGACTAGCGGGAGACAGATACGAGCAGTACTTC. This encodes CASSKGLAGDRYEQYF.